In this sample, the clone carrying this T cell receptor beta chain turned up a few times. The antigen remains unidentified. The data belong to a study of cytomegalovirus exposure and HLA in healthy donors. Study findings and constraints: As immune exposure information, only CMV serostatus was available. For most TCR sequences rarity was the rule, although some public TCRs occurred in many donors.

With 60 Vbeta and 13 Jbeta primers, the PCR was carried out. Measured with immunoSEQ multiplex PCR; TCRdb has only the in-frame clones, and not every one. Of 100,000 to 150,000 clones detected, roughly 15% appear once; the ten largest clones hold approximately 2.6%. Trimming removed 0 bases from V and 1 base from J, with 18 bases in between. The CDR3 contains 18 residues. From germline, CDR1 is LGHNA and CDR2 YNFKEQ. The clonotype was recovered from a female donor in good health and CMV-seropositive. The J gene is TRBJ1-1, the V gene TRBV4-2, with a possible D match to TRBD1 (6 bases). Sequenced sample: PBMCs. The CDR3 sequence is CASSQETGYGVGNTEAFF. The CDR3 DNA sequence: TGTGCCAGCAGCCAAGAGACAGGTTATGGAGTGGGGAACACTGAAGCTTTCTTT.